The 14 T cell receptor beta chains given below trace back to one sample, sequenced in a study of radiation and T cells in renal cell carcinoma. The time point was: blood 4 weeks post-SBRT, at nephrectomy. The treatment is: 15 Gy SBRT to primary tumor, nephrectomy 4 weeks later. Sequencing used immunoSEQ multiplex PCR; TCRdb keeps in-frame clones, though not all of them. The repertoire holds fewer than 200,000 clones, about 87% seen once, with 10% to 12% in the top ten. The specimen comprised blood, sampled from a patient whose treatment included radiotherapy and nephrectomy. These receptors were obtained from a woman aged 50 to 60 with renal cell carcinoma.

This clone was picked up one time. The chain couples TRBV7-2 to TRBJ1-4; D is possibly TRBD1 (6 bases). The CDR3 totals 14 residues. Trimming removed 1 base from V and 7 bases from J, with 10 bases in between. Germline V gene sequence: CDR1 SGHTA, CDR2 FQGNSA. CDR3 nucleotide sequence: TGTGCCAGCAGCTTAGAACAGGGTCGTGAAAAACTGTTTTTT. This encodes CASSLEQGREKLFF.

The genes are TRBV6-5 and TRBJ2-7; TRBD2 aligns across 10 bases. This CDR3 spans 16 amino acids. Germline V CDR1 and CDR2: MNHEY, SVGAGI. With 2 bases clipped from V and 4 bases from J, the junction kept 8 bases outside the gene matches. Here the CDR3 reads CASSYGRLAGVYEQYF. CDR3 DNA sequence: TGTGCCAGCAGTTACGGCCGCCTAGCGGGGGTTTACGAGCAGTACTTC.

The V and J genes are TRBV19 and TRBJ2-5, with 8 bases aligning to TRBD1. J lost 5 bases, V lost 9 bases, and 2 bases had no gene match. Per germline, CDR1 LNHDA and CDR2 SQIVND (reference sequence). The CDR3 spans 11 residues. The CDR3 protein is CASRGLETQYF. In nucleotides, the CDR3 is TGTGCCAGCAGGGGGCTGGAGACCCAGTACTTC.

The V and J genes are TRBV18 and TRBJ1-4; no firm D call. CDR1 is KGHSH, CDR2 LQKENI, per germline. This CDR3 spans 13 amino acids. V gave up 3 bases and J gave up 6 bases, with 8 bases separating them. This CDR3 reads CASSPGRDEKLFF. DNA of the CDR3: TGTGCCAGCTCACCTGGCCGGGATGAAAAACTGTTTTTT.

J is TRBJ2-2 and V is TRBV7-9, with TRBD1 matching over 9 bases. CDR1 is SEHNR, CDR2 FQNEAQ, per germline (reference sequence). The CDR3 runs to 17 residues. Trimming cost V 2 bases and J 4 bases; bases outside gene matches: 8. CDR3 coding DNA: TGTGCCAGCAGCTTAATTACCGGGACAGGGCTCACCGGGGAGCTGTTTTTT. Its protein is CASSLITGTGLTGELFF.

This rearrangement joins TRBV10-1 to TRBJ2-1; the D is unclear. This CDR3 contains 14 residues. The ends were cut back, 0 bases at V and 4 bases at J, with 7 bases in the middle. Per germline, CDR1 WNHNN and CDR2 SYGVQD (reference sequence). CDR3 sequence reads: CASSESRQYNEQFF. As DNA, the CDR3 is TGCGCCAGCAGTGAGTCGCGGCAATACAATGAGCAGTTCTTC.

This clone was seen once. The gene calls are TRBV9 and TRBJ2-3, with TRBD2 as a possible D gene (5 bases). The V gene's germline CDR1 is SGDLS and CDR2 YYNGEE. With 3 bases removed from V and 4 bases from J, the gap between germline ends came to 15 bases. This CDR3 region has 15 residues. In nucleotides, the CDR3 is TGTGCCAGCAGCGGACTACCGGGAAACGCAGATACGCAGTATTTT. Translation: CASSGLPGNADTQYF.

The V gene is TRBV7-9, the J gene TRBJ2-7; 8 bases line up with TRBD1. Germline assignment: CDR1 SEHNR and CDR2 FQNEAQ (reference sequence). The trim removed 4 bases at V and 4 bases at J, leaving 12 bases unmatched. The CDR3 contains 16 residues. The CDR3 sequence is CASSSLLDRVKYEQYF. CDR3 nucleotides: TGTGCCAGCAGCTCTCTACTGGACAGGGTTAAATACGAGCAGTACTTC. Based on the CDR3 plus reference TRBV7-9 and TRBJ2-7, the full variable domain is DTGVSQNPRHKITKRGQNVTFRCDPISEHNRLYWYRQTLGQGPEFLTYFQNEAQLEKSRLLSDRFSAERPKGSFSTLEIQRTEQGDSAMYLCASSSLLDRVKYEQYFGPGTRLTVT.

The chain couples TRBV7-2 to TRBJ2-7; 8 bases are a match to TRBD1. The CDR3 sequence is 13 residues long. Germline values: CDR1 SGHTA, CDR2 FQGNSA. The J segment lost 3 bases and the V segment lost 5 bases, leaving 3 bases of the junction unmatched. CDR3 nucleotides: TGTGCCAGCAGCAGCGACAGGGGCTACGAGCAGTACTTC. Amino acid sequence: CASSSDRGYEQYF.

This chain uses TRBV6-5 with TRBJ2-5, with unresolved D. CDR3 length: 12 amino acids. CDR1 is MNHEY and CDR2 is SVGAGI in the germline V gene. V gave up 5 bases and J gave up 5 bases, with 9 bases separating them. CDR3 sequence reads: CASSGDSETQYF. For the CDR3, the DNA is TGTGCCAGCAGTGGGGATTCTGAGACCCAGTACTTC.

The CDR3 region has the DNA TGTGCCAGCAGCCAAGGTGGCAATCAGCCCCAGCATTTT. Translation gives CASSQGGNQPQHF. This chain connects TRBV4-2 to TRBJ1-5; D unresolved. This CDR3 comprises 13 residues. In germline, CDR1 is LGHNA, CDR2 YNFKEQ. The germline V and J ends were trimmed by 1 base and 2 bases, with 3 bases remaining between them.

Worth noting for this clone: Without the conserved terminal phenylalanine or tryptophan, this CDR3 likely stems from a read error. It is unclear where the CDR3 begins or ends on the DNA, so no DNA is shown, and the CDR3 is as TCRdb lists it. V is TRBV30 and J is TRBJ1-2; the table calls TRBD1, which could not be checked here. Germline CDR1 and CDR2: GTSNPN and SVGIG (reference sequence). The CDR3 is 15 amino acids long, termini counted. This CDR3 is CAWSPPLGQGWRKTL.

J is TRBJ1-5 and V is TRBV6-1; D gene unclear. Per germline, CDR1 MNHNS and CDR2 SASEGT. The V gene lost 3 bases and the J gene lost 11 bases, with 14 bases spanning the gap. The CDR3 spans 13 residues. The CDR3 loop reads CASSDLSLFAQHF. CDR3 sequence (DNA): TGTGCCAGCAGTGATCTTAGCCTTTTCGCCCAGCATTTT.

As concerns this clone: This sample also contains other DNA sequences that code for the same CDR3. The rearrangement joins TRBV7-9 to TRBJ2-7, with a possible D match to TRBD2 (5 bases). CDR3 size: 14 residues. Germline assignment: CDR1 SEHNR and CDR2 FQNEAQ (reference sequence). Trimming removed 5 bases at V and 3 bases at J, with 14 bases between. As DNA, the CDR3 is TGTGCCAGCAGCCTGGCGGGTGGGGTCTACGAGCAGTACTTC. Amino acids: CASSLAGGVYEQYF.